One T cell receptor beta chain is described in this entry. The sample belongs to a study of shared clonotypes between healthy human individuals. Clones were read by immunoSEQ multiplex PCR, and TCRdb kept only the in-frame ones, dropping some. The sample shows roughly 890,000 clones, around 93% of them seen only once. Terminally differentiated effector memory CD45RA+ cells were left out of the naive CD8 fraction, which was CD45RO-negative and positively selected for CCR7. The sample was naive CD8+ T cells sorted from blood. This TCR derives from a man aged 25 to 45 in good health.

As DNA, the CDR3 is TGTGCCAGCAGTTTCAAGGGGCCCAATCAGCCCCAGCATTTT. Its protein product is CASSFKGPNQPQHF. This chain uses TRBV27 with TRBJ1-5; D is possibly TRBD1 (5 bases). Germline CDR1 reads MNHEY; CDR2 reads SMNVEV (reference sequence). Trimming removed 3 bases at V and 3 bases at J, with 9 bases between. The CDR3 extends over 14 amino acids.